This entry lists 32 T cell receptor beta chains sequenced from one sample in a study of cytomegalovirus exposure and HLA in healthy donors. The PCR contained 60 Vbeta and 13 Jbeta primers. Using immunoSEQ multiplex PCR, the repertoire was profiled, and TCRdb retains in-frame clones only, with some absent. Of about 160,000 clones in the sample, over 60% were seen once. The sample comprised PBMCs. The receptors come from a woman aged 40 to 50 in good health and CMV-seronegative.

The gene calls are TRBV9 and TRBJ2-3; 10 bases agree with TRBD2. Germline lookup yields CDR1 SGDLS and CDR2 YYNGEE. CDR3 length equals 18 residues. Losses at the gene ends were 0 bases for V and 1 base for J; bases not matched to a gene: 8. The CDR3 spells CASSVGEAGGPGTDTQYF. In nucleotides, the CDR3 is TGTGCCAGCAGCGTAGGGGAAGCGGGGGGGCCGGGCACAGATACGCAGTATTTT.

The rearrangement uses TRBV9 and TRBJ2-2; D gene ambiguous. V lost 4 bases and J 1 base, leaving 5 bases between the germline ends. The CDR3 covers 13 residues. The germline V gene has CDR1 SGDLS and CDR2 YYNGEE. The CDR3 sequence is CASSPLNTGELFF. The CDR3 DNA reads TGTGCCAGCAGCCCCCTGAACACCGGGGAGCTGTTTTTT.

The CDR3 reads CASSLAGGAVPAQYF. The CDR3 DNA is TGTGCCAGCAGCCTAGCGGGGGGGGCCGTTCCTGCGCAGTATTTT. The V and J genes are TRBV6-1 and TRBJ2-3; TRBD2 aligns across 12 bases. This CDR3 comprises 15 residues. Germline trimming cut 6 bases from V and 10 bases from J; bases unmatched to any gene: 11. CDR1 MNHNS and CDR2 SASEGT come from the germline V gene.

The chain links TRBV7-7 to TRBJ2-1, with a weak D call TRBD2 (5 bases). There are 14 residues in the CDR3. Germline assignment: CDR1 SSHAT and CDR2 FNYEAQ (reference sequence). V lost 4 bases to trimming and J lost 9 bases, with 16 bases between them. The CDR3 bases are TGTGCCAGCAGCTCAGGCCGGGGTTCCGTTGAGCAGTTCTTC. It codes for CASSSGRGSVEQFF.

The chain is built from TRBV7-9 and TRBJ2-7; 7 bases line up with TRBD1. Germline lookup yields CDR1 SEHNR and CDR2 FQNEAQ (reference sequence). V was pared by 3 bases and J by 2 bases, with 7 bases of the junction left unmatched. The CDR3 totals 15 residues. This CDR3 is CASSFLQGMPYEQYF. CDR3 nucleotide sequence: TGTGCCAGCAGCTTCTTACAGGGGATGCCCTACGAGCAGTACTTC.

Regarding this clone: Distinct nucleotide sequences in the sample also encode this CDR3. The rearrangement uses TRBV5-1 and TRBJ2-7; weak D call: TRBD1 (5 bases). Germline assignment: CDR1 SGHRS and CDR2 YFSETQ. This CDR3 comprises 12 residues. Trimming took off 2 bases at V and 4 bases at J, with 7 bases between the two ends. The CDR3 protein is CASSFDRYEQYF. Here the CDR3 DNA reads TGCGCCAGCAGCTTTGACAGATACGAGCAGTACTTC.

The genes are TRBV2 and TRBJ1-4; D perhaps matches TRBD1 (5 bases). V was pared by 6 bases and J by 2 bases, with 16 bases between. The CDR3 has 16 amino acids. Germline loops: CDR1 SNHLY, CDR2 FYNNEI. CDR3 nucleotides: TGTGCCAGCAGGGAGAGGGAGGGGCGCACTAATGAAAAACTGTTTTTT. Encoded protein: CASREREGRTNEKLFF.

The chain links TRBV4-1 to TRBJ1-5; no clear D. Trimming cost V 4 bases and J 1 base, with 8 bases left between them. This CDR3 contains 14 residues. Germline CDR1 is MGHRA and CDR2 is YSYEKL. The DNA for the CDR3 is TGCGCCAGCAGCCTTACAGAAAGCAATCAGCCCCAGCATTTT. Translated, it gives CASSLTESNQPQHF.

V and J are TRBV19 and TRBJ2-2, with a possible D match to TRBD2 (5 bases). The length of the CDR3 is 16 residues. Germline loops: CDR1 LNHDA, CDR2 SQIVND (reference sequence). V shed 3 bases and J shed 0 bases, with 11 bases lying between them. As DNA, the CDR3 is TGTGCCAGTAGTATTCCCCGGGGAGCGAACACCGGGGAGCTGTTTTTT. Translating gives CASSIPRGANTGELFF. Combining the CDR3 with reference TRBV19 and TRBJ2-2 gives the whole variable domain DGGITQSPKYLFRKEGQNVTLSCEQNLNHDAMYWYRQDPGQGLRLIYYSQIVNDFQKGDIAEGYSVSREKKESFPLTVTSAQKNPTAFYLCASSIPRGANTGELFFGEGSRLTVL.

The V call is TRBV9, the J call TRBJ1-6, with 7 bases matching TRBD1. The trim removed 0 bases at V and 10 bases at J, leaving 7 bases unmatched. Looked up from germline, CDR1 is SGDLS and CDR2 is YYNGEE. CDR3 size: 15 residues. CDR3 residues: CASSVGSQGESPLHF. The CDR3 DNA follows: TGTGCCAGCAGCGTAGGTTCTCAGGGGGAATCACCCCTCCACTTT.

The chain recombines TRBV9 with TRBJ1-1; D is unresolved. Trimming left V 4 bases short and J 1 base short, with 11 bases between. Germline V gene data show CDR1 as SGDLS and CDR2 as YYNGEE. There are 14 residues in the CDR3. Written as DNA, the CDR3 is TGTGCCAGCAGCCGAGGGCGGAGGAACACTGAAGCTTTCTTT. Residues: CASSRGRRNTEAFF.

This chain links TRBV6-4 with TRBJ2-3, with D possibly being TRBD2 (5 bases). Germline CDR1 MRHNA, CDR2 SNTAGT. V was shortened by 3 bases and J by 6 bases, with 10 bases between the two germline ends. There are 13 residues in the CDR3. In DNA, the CDR3 is TGTGCCAGCAGTGAAGGTCCGGGGGATACGCAGTATTTT. It is translated as CASSEGPGDTQYF.

The chain has TRBV5-6 and TRBJ1-2; 7 nucleotides match TRBD1. The germline V gene encodes CDR1 SGHDT and CDR2 YYEEEE. CDR3 length: 16 residues. Trimming removed 5 bases from V and 4 bases from J; junction bases left unmatched: 14. CDR3 bases: TGTGCCAGCAGTACGTTCGACAGGGCTGGGAGCTATGGCTACACCTTC. Encoded protein: CASSTFDRAGSYGYTF.

This clone was counted a few times. The rearrangement joins TRBV2 to TRBJ1-2, with D uncertain. From germline, CDR1 is SNHLY and CDR2 FYNNEI. The V end was cut by 8 bases, the J end by 2 bases, with 12 bases between. The CDR3 contains 13 residues. The CDR3 is CASRNSRNYGYTF. For the CDR3, the DNA is TGTGCCAGCCGTAACAGTAGAAACTATGGCTACACCTTC. Looking up the rest from reference TRBV2 and TRBJ1-2 gives the full variable domain: EPEVTQTPSHQVTQMGQEVILRCVPISNHLYFYWYRQILGQKVEFLVSFYNNEISEKSEIFDDQFSVERPDGSNFTLKIRSTKLEDSAMYFCASRNSRNYGYTFGSGTRLTVV.

This clone came up once. Written as DNA, the CDR3 is TGCGCCAGCAGCTTTGGGGACAGGGGTAGCTATGGCTACACCTTC. Amino acid sequence: CASSFGDRGSYGYTF. The rearrangement links TRBV5-1 to TRBJ1-2, with 10 bases fitting TRBD1. The CDR3 runs to 15 residues. Trimming removed 2 bases from V and 4 bases from J; junction bases left unmatched: 5. Germline CDR1 reads SGHRS; CDR2 reads YFSETQ.

This clone occurred once. The chain couples TRBV7-3 to TRBJ2-6; the match to TRBD1 covers 10 bases. V shed 2 bases and J 4 bases; nucleotides not matched to a gene: 17. This CDR3 has 21 residues. Germline-derived CDR1 and CDR2 are SGHTA and FQGTGA. CDR3 coding DNA: TGTGCCAGCAGCTTACGTCCCGGGTTAGGGACAGGGGAGGCCGGGGCCAACGTCCTGACTTTC. Its protein is CASSLRPGLGTGEAGANVLTF.

The chain uses TRBV5-6 and TRBJ2-7, with D tentatively TRBD2 (6 bases). This CDR3 contains 13 residues. V lost 5 bases and J lost 2, with 11 bases in between. Per the germline V gene, CDR1 is SGHDT and CDR2 is YYEEEE. This CDR3 is CASRGGVTYEQYF. The DNA for the CDR3 is TGTGCCAGCAGAGGAGGGGTCACCTACGAGCAGTACTTC. Full variable domain (outside the CDR3, taken from reference TRBV5-6 and TRBJ2-7): DAGVTQSPTHLIKTRGQQVTLRCSPKSGHDTVSWYQQALGQGPQFIFQYYEEEERQRGNFPDRFSGHQFPNYSSELNVNALLLGDSALYLCASRGGVTYEQYFGPGTRLTVT.

V is TRBV7-9 and J is TRBJ1-2; 9 bases map to TRBD1. This CDR3 spans 16 amino acids. The germline gives CDR1 SEHNR, CDR2 FQNEAQ (reference sequence). J was trimmed by 0 bases and V by 5 bases; bases with no gene match: 7. In DNA, the CDR3 is TGTGCCAGCAGCCCAAACGACAGGGGGACTAACTATGGCTACACCTTC. Amino acid sequence: CASSPNDRGTNYGYTF. The whole variable domain, remainder taken from reference TRBV7-9 and TRBJ1-2, is DTGVSQNPRHKITKRGQNVTFRCDPISEHNRLYWYRQTLGQGPEFLTYFQNEAQLEKSRLLSDRFSAERPKGSFSTLEIQRTEQGDSAMYLCASSPNDRGTNYGYTFGSGTRLTVV.

There are a few counts of this clone. The chain carries TRBV18 and TRBJ1-2, with unresolved D. Germline V lookup: CDR1 KGHSH, CDR2 LQKENI. Trimming pared 2 bases from V and 2 bases from J, leaving 6 bases between. The CDR3 runs 13 residues. CDR3: CASSPTENYGYTF. CDR3 coding DNA: TGTGCCAGCTCACCAACAGAGAACTATGGCTACACCTTC.

In its sample, this clone was seen a few times. The chain carries TRBV6-1 and TRBJ2-7; 9 bases map to TRBD1. With 5 bases clipped from V and 9 bases from J, the junction kept 5 bases outside the gene matches. Germline CDR1 is MNHNS and CDR2 is SASEGT. This CDR3 region has 12 residues. The CDR3 nucleotides read TGTGCCAGCAGTAGGGACAGGGACACGCAGTACTTC. It yields the protein CASSRDRDTQYF.

This rearrangement joins TRBV7-2 to TRBJ1-6; unclear D gene. Germline CDR1 and CDR2: SGHTA and FQGNSA. The CDR3 covers 15 residues. Trimming removed 2 bases at V and 3 bases at J, with 8 bases between. CDR3 protein: CASSLQAYYNSPLHF. CDR3 bases: TGTGCCAGCAGCTTACAGGCTTACTATAATTCACCCCTCCACTTT.

The V gene is TRBV10-2, the J gene TRBJ1-1; 7 nucleotides match TRBD1. The germline V gene encodes CDR1 WSHSY and CDR2 SAAADI. CDR3 length equals 16 residues. The junction had 10 bases not matched to a gene; V was cut back by 2 bases and J by 4 bases. CDR3: CASSEPGQPSGTEAFF. The CDR3 region has the DNA TGCGCCAGCAGTGAGCCGGGACAGCCCTCGGGCACTGAAGCTTTCTTT.

The V and J genes are TRBV6-1 and TRBJ2-4; 8 bases line up with TRBD2. Germline V gives CDR1 MNHNS, CDR2 SASEGT. Germline trimming cut 8 bases from V and 6 bases from J; bases unmatched to any gene: 9. The CDR3 is made up of 14 amino acids. CDR3 sequence: CASFSGVGGNIQYF. The CDR3 region has the DNA TGTGCCAGCTTTAGCGGGGTTGGAGGAAACATTCAGTACTTC.

The chain combines TRBV7-2 with TRBJ1-2, with D unclear. The CDR3 is 14 residues long. CDR1 and CDR2 from the germline V gene are SGHTA and FQGNSA. Deletions cut 1 base from V and 8 bases from J, with 14 bases between. The CDR3 sequence: CASSLGPGMRGYTF. The CDR3 DNA is TGTGCCAGCAGCTTAGGGCCGGGGATGCGGGGCTACACCTTC.

This clone has more than one count but fewer than ten. The chain combines TRBV5-1 with TRBJ2-1, with TRBD1 identical over 8 bases. V shed 0 bases, J shed 2 bases, and the junction held 1 base outside the gene matches. The CDR3 spans 15 residues. Germline V lookup: CDR1 SGHRS, CDR2 YFSETQ. DNA of the CDR3: TGCGCCAGCAGCTTGGGACAGGGGACCTACAATGAGCAGTTCTTC. This encodes CASSLGQGTYNEQFF.

This rearrangement joins TRBV21-1 to TRBJ1-6; the table's D call, TRBD1, was not checked against the DNA. TRBV21-1 is an annotated pseudogene. The CDR3 runs 17 residues. The CDR3: CASSIPGHGLSGSPLHF. Here the CDR3 DNA reads TGTGCCAGCAGCATCCCAGGCCACGGCCTTTCAGGTTCACCCCTCCACTTT.

This clone was found a few times. The J gene is TRBJ1-1, the V gene TRBV29-1, with D maybe TRBD1 (5 bases). Trimming cost V 2 bases and J 3 bases, with 13 bases left between them. This CDR3 is built from 14 residues. The germline V gene encodes CDR1 SQVTM and CDR2 ANQGSEA. CDR3 sequence: CSVEQQPGDTEAFF. In DNA form, the CDR3 reads TGCAGCGTTGAACAGCAGCCGGGGGACACTGAAGCTTTCTTT.

This chain uses TRBV5-1 with TRBJ2-7; 7 bases are shared with TRBD1. This CDR3 has 15 amino acids. Germline V CDR1 and CDR2: SGHRS, YFSETQ. V lost 4 bases, J lost 5 bases, and 12 bases stayed unmatched. This CDR3 is CASSNSAHRGNEQYF. In DNA form, the CDR3 reads TGCGCCAGCAGCAATTCCGCTCACAGGGGAAACGAGCAGTACTTC.

This clone was recorded a few times. The V gene is TRBV27, the J gene TRBJ1-2; 9 nucleotides align to TRBD1. CDR3 length: 13 amino acids. The V gene's germline CDR1 is MNHEY and CDR2 SMNVEV (reference sequence). J lost 5 bases, V lost 3 bases, and 1 base had no gene match. This CDR3 reads CASSFDRGYGYTF. CDR3 in DNA: TGTGCCAGCAGTTTCGACAGGGGGTATGGCTACACCTTC.

The chain uses TRBV7-8 and TRBJ1-1; D might be TRBD1 (5 bases). Looked up from germline, CDR1 is SGHVS and CDR2 is FQNEAQ. CDR3 length equals 15 residues. The V and J ends lost 1 base and 1 base respectively, with 10 bases between them. The CDR3 sequence: CASSLVRGRNTEAFF. The CDR3 nucleotides read TGTGCCAGCAGCTTAGTAAGGGGTAGGAACACTGAAGCTTTCTTT.

The V gene is TRBV27, the J gene TRBJ2-7, with D possibly matching TRBD1 (6 bases). The CDR3 consists of 14 residues. Germline V CDR1 and CDR2: MNHEY, SMNVEV (reference sequence). The germline V and J ends were trimmed by 4 bases and 3 bases, with 13 bases remaining between them. The CDR3 loop is CASSSGTINYEQYF. The CDR3 nucleotides are TGTGCCAGCAGTTCTGGGACAATTAACTACGAGCAGTACTTC.

This clone was detected ten times or more. The chain combines TRBV5-1 with TRBJ1-1, with 8 bases that match TRBD1. The CDR3 runs to 15 residues. Germline CDR1 reads SGHRS; CDR2 reads YFSETQ. The trim removed 2 bases at V and 5 bases at J, leaving 8 bases unmatched. CDR3 sequence: CASSFLGDRWTEAFF. The CDR3 DNA reads as TGCGCCAGCAGCTTTCTTGGGGACAGGTGGACTGAAGCTTTCTTT.